These T cell receptor beta chains were read from a single sample in a study of shared clonotypes between healthy human individuals. Clones were read by immunoSEQ multiplex PCR, and TCRdb kept only the in-frame ones, dropping some. The top ten clones hold approximately 0.13% of a sample with roughly 2 million clones, 95% of them seen once. The source material was naive CD4+ T cells sorted from blood. The receptor set was obtained from a man younger than 35 in good health. The CDR3 runs from the conserved cysteine through the conserved F or W. The D gene is left open where the match is weak. Size tells how often a clone was seen (once, few, many) or the class of an expanded clone, and some rows leave it out.

D	V	size	J	CDR3	DNA
NA	TRBV9	NA	TRBJ2-3	CASSTLGSTDTQYF	TGTGCCAGCAGCACGCTGGGTAGCACAGATACGCAGTATTTT
NA	TRBV6-5	NA	TRBJ1-2	CATRGENYGYTF	TGTGCCACCCGGGGGGAAAACTATGGCTACACCTTC
TRBD2	TRBV30	NA	TRBJ2-1	CAWSRQLAGNNEQFF	TGTGCCTGGAGTAGACAACTAGCGGGAAACAATGAGCAGTTCTTC
NA	TRBV28	NA	TRBJ1-1	CASMIGINTEAFF	TGTGCCAGCATGATCGGGATTAACACTGAAGCTTTCTTT
NA	TRBV2	NA	TRBJ1-1	CASSERDHPTEAFF	TGTGCCAGCAGTGAACGGGACCACCCTACTGAAGCTTTCTTT
TRBD1	TRBV6-1	NA	TRBJ1-5	CASTVGGQGIQPQHF	TGTGCCAGCACCGTAGGGGGACAGGGGATTCAGCCCCAGCATTTT
NA	TRBV25-1	NA	TRBJ2-1	CASSELGTGEQFF	TGTGCCAGCAGTGAATTGGGTACAGGAGAGCAGTTCTTC
NA	TRBV2	NA	TRBJ1-2	CASSVVQELYGYTF	TGTGCCAGCAGTGTTGTACAGGAGCTCTATGGCTACACCTTC
TRBD2	TRBV9	NA	TRBJ2-2	CASSVSLAGAPGTGELFF	TGTGCCAGCAGCGTGAGTTTAGCGGGTGCCCCGGGGACCGGGGAGCTGTTTTTT
NA	TRBV5-4	NA	TRBJ2-3	CASRLMATDTQYF	TGTGCCAGCAGACTTATGGCCACAGATACGCAGTATTTT
TRBD1	TRBV11-2	NA	TRBJ1-6	CASRPGTGYNSPLHF	TGTGCCAGCAGGCCCGGGACAGGGTATAATTCACCCCTCCACTTT
NA	TRBV12-5	NA	TRBJ2-5	CASGLVLSGRETQYF	TGTGCTAGTGGTTTGGTACTGTCGGGACGGGAGACCCAGTACTTC
TRBD2	TRBV11-2	NA	TRBJ2-7	CASSSQRGAYEQYF	TGTGCCAGCAGCTCCCAGCGGGGGGCCTACGAGCAGTACTTC
TRBD1	TRBV11-2	NA	TRBJ1-2	CASSVQGGTKGTF	TGTGCCAGCAGCGTACAGGGGGGGACGAAGGGCACCTTC
NA	TRBV19	NA	TRBJ2-2	CASSIFPGELFF	TGTGCCAGTAGTATCTTCCCCGGGGAGCTGTTTTTT
NA	TRBV11-2	NA	TRBJ2-5	CASSSQPGQQETQYF	TGTGCCAGCAGCTCACAACCGGGACAACAAGAGACCCAGTACTTC
NA	TRBV5-1	NA	TRBJ1-5	CASSAGTSSNQPQHF	TGCGCCAGCAGCGCCGGGACGAGTAGCAATCAGCCCCAGCATTTT
NA	TRBV19	NA	TRBJ1-5	CASSQAGIGNQPQHF	TGTGCCAGTAGTCAAGCAGGGATTGGGAATCAGCCCCAGCATTTT
TRBD1	TRBV4-1	NA	TRBJ1-4	CASSQGTGPLGKKLFF	TGCGCCAGCAGCCAAGGGACAGGCCCTCTAGGTAAAAAACTGTTTTTT
NA	TRBV19	NA	TRBJ1-2	CASSNGVYGYTF	TGTGCCAGTAGTAACGGGGTGTATGGCTACACCTTC
NA	TRBV30	NA	TRBJ1-3	CAWTRGSGNTIYF	TGTGCCTGGACCAGGGGTTCTGGAAACACCATATATTTT
TRBD2	TRBV11-2	NA	TRBJ2-1	CASSLAGTRPLYNEQFF	TGTGCCAGCAGCTTAGCCGGGACTAGACCCCTCTACAATGAGCAGTTCTTC
TRBD2	TRBV5-1	NA	TRBJ2-7	CASSAQPAGASYEQYF	TGCGCCAGCAGCGCCCAACCAGCGGGAGCATCCTACGAGCAGTACTTC
TRBD2	TRBV6-5	NA	TRBJ2-1	CASSYSRGGYNEQFF	TGTGCCAGCAGTTACTCACGGGGGGGCTACAATGAGCAGTTCTTC
NA	TRBV6-6	NA	TRBJ2-2	CASTTHTGANTGELFF	TGTGCCAGCACCACGCACACGGGCGCCAACACCGGGGAGCTGTTTTTT
TRBD2	TRBV6-6	NA	TRBJ2-3	CASSARLAGGSDTQYF	TGTGCCAGCAGTGCCCGACTAGCGGGGGGGTCGGATACGCAGTATTTT
TRBD2	TRBV28	NA	TRBJ2-1	CASSLSLAGVGEQFF	TGTGCCAGCAGTTTAAGCCTAGCGGGGGTGGGTGAGCAGTTCTTC
TRBD1	TRBV28	NA	TRBJ2-7	CASSRGTVEGYEQYF	TGTGCCAGCAGTCGAGGGACAGTTGAAGGCTACGAGCAGTACTTC
NA	TRBV20-1	NA	TRBJ1-1	CSASQGGAFF	TGCAGTGCTAGTCAGGGCGGAGCTTTCTTT
TRBD2	TRBV19	NA	TRBJ2-7	CASSRGRAQDEQYF	TGTGCCAGTAGTCGCGGGAGGGCCCAAGACGAGCAGTACTTC
TRBD2	TRBV5-1	NA	TRBJ2-2	CASSFTVSGSMTGELFF	TGCGCCAGCAGCTTCACTGTTAGCGGGAGTATGACCGGGGAGCTGTTTTTT
NA	TRBV5-1	NA	TRBJ1-5	CASSLDPNYSNQPQHF	TGCGCCAGCAGCTTGGACCCGAATTATAGCAATCAGCCCCAGCATTTT
NA	TRBV28	NA	TRBJ1-6	CVSGAGNSPLHF	TGTGTCAGCGGAGCAGGGAATTCACCCCTCCACTTT
NA	TRBV6-1	NA	TRBJ2-3	CASSVWGSTDTQYF	TGTGCCAGCAGTGTTTGGGGAAGCACAGATACGCAGTATTTT
NA	TRBV5-6	NA	TRBJ2-7	CASSFNPYEQYF	TGTGCCAGCAGCTTTAACCCCTACGAGCAGTACTTC
NA	TRBV29-1	NA	TRBJ2-3	CSVERQLGTDTQYF	TGCAGCGTTGAACGACAACTGGGTACCGATACGCAGTATTTT
NA	TRBV12-5	NA	TRBJ1-3	CASGPTGGAGNTIYF	TGTGCTAGTGGTCCGACAGGAGGTGCTGGAAACACCATATATTTT
NA	TRBV2	NA	TRBJ1-1	CASSEAGPAMNTEAFF	TGTGCCAGCAGTGAAGCGGGGCCGGCCATGAACACTGAAGCTTTCTTT
NA	TRBV6-6	NA	TRBJ2-1	CASSYSRLASYNEQFF	TGTGCCAGCAGTTACTCGCGCCTTGCCTCCTACAATGAGCAGTTCTTC
NA	TRBV2	NA	TRBJ1-1	CASSEAVSEAFF	TGTGCCAGCAGTGAAGCCGTTAGTGAAGCTTTCTTT
TRBD1	TRBV10-3	NA	TRBJ2-5	CATRTGGEETQYF	TGTGCCACCAGGACAGGGGGCGAAGAGACCCAGTACTTC
NA	TRBV27	NA	TRBJ2-3	CAGPSGLATDTQYF	TGTGCCGGGCCATCGGGACTGGCCACAGATACGCAGTATTTT
TRBD2	TRBV7-7	NA	TRBJ2-5	CASSLLGSGGGETQYF	TGTGCTAGCAGCCTACTGGGTAGCGGGGGTGGAGAGACCCAGTACTTC
NA	TRBV13	NA	TRBJ1-1	CASSLPRTEAFF	TGTGCCAGCAGCCTCCCCCGCACTGAAGCTTTCTTT
NA	TRBV7-9	once	TRBJ2-7	CASSLAGGVNEQYF	TGTGCCAGCAGCTTAGCTGGGGGCGTCAACGAGCAGTACTTC
NA	TRBV9	NA	TRBJ1-1	CASSPQPLSTEAFF	TGTGCCAGCAGCCCCCAGCCCCTAAGCACTGAAGCTTTCTTT
NA	TRBV7-2	NA	TRBJ2-2	CASTPRNTGELFF	TGTGCCAGCACCCCCCGGAACACCGGGGAGCTGTTTTTT
TRBD1	TRBV5-1	NA	TRBJ1-1	CASSWRQGTEAFF	TGCGCCAGCAGCTGGAGACAGGGCACTGAAGCTTTCTTT
TRBD1	TRBV28	NA	TRBJ1-5	CASVRDRVQPQHF	TGTGCCAGCGTCCGGGACAGGGTTCAGCCCCAGCATTTT
TRBD1	TRBV19	NA	TRBJ1-1	CASSRGDRLNTEAFF	TGTGCCAGTAGTAGAGGGGACAGACTGAACACTGAAGCTTTCTTT
NA	TRBV5-4	NA	TRBJ2-7	CASSFGTTSYEQYF	TGTGCCAGCAGCTTTGGGACCACCTCCTACGAGCAGTACTTC
TRBD1	TRBV18	NA	TRBJ2-1	CASSLQDRGVNEQFF	TGTGCCAGCTCACTCCAGGACAGGGGGGTTAATGAGCAGTTCTTC
NA	TRBV5-1	NA	TRBJ2-7	CASSRGVAYEQYF	TGCGCCAGCAGCCGAGGGGTTGCCTACGAGCAGTACTTC
TRBD1	TRBV5-1	NA	TRBJ1-6	CASSRDSWNSPLHF	TGCGCCAGCAGCCGGGACAGTTGGAATTCACCCCTCCACTTT
NA	TRBV7-2	few	TRBJ1-3	CASSRAGWTGNTIYF	TGTGCCAGCAGCCGGGCGGGGTGGACTGGAAACACCATATATTTT
NA	TRBV21-1	NA	TRBJ1-1	CASSNWENTEAFF	TGTGCCAGCAGCAACTGGGAGAACACTGAAGCTTTCTTT
NA	TRBV7-2	NA	TRBJ2-3	CASSNIGADNFHTQYF	TGTGCCAGCAGCAACATAGGGGCGGATAACTTTCATACGCAGTATTTT